What follows are 15 T cell receptor beta chains derived from one specimen sequenced in a study of T-cell memory formation after mild COVID-19. MiXCR, run by TCRdb on the 5' RACE reads, gives a single entry per CDR3 protein. Among 140,000 or so distinct CDR3 sequences, about 14% were seen once, and the ten largest hold 25% to 30%. Sequences were obtained from PBMCs or a T cell subset sorted from them (not recorded which). Receptors were obtained from an adult woman who had mild COVID-19 (a few samples of this study predate the infection). Cell type and time point are not known.

This rearrangement joins TRBV5-1 to TRBJ1-1, with a weak D call TRBD1 (6 bases). Germline CDR1 is SGHRS and CDR2 is YFSETQ. This CDR3 region has 13 residues. Deletions cut 4 bases from V and 10 bases from J, with 17 bases between. CDR3 DNA sequence: TGCGCCAGCAGCCTAGGGGGATCAAGCTTAGCTTTCTTT. Its translation: CASSLGGSSLAFF.

There are many counts of this clonotype. This chain joins TRBV12-3 or TRBV12-4 and TRBJ2-7; TRBD2 matches 9 bases. This CDR3 is 15 amino acids long. V trimming: 5 bases; J trimming: 4 bases; junction bases outside the gene matches: 9. The CDR3 loop reads CASSPFGSGSYEQYF. The CDR3 DNA is TGTGCCAGCAGTCCTTTTGGTAGCGGGAGTTACGAGCAGTACTTC.

This clonotype was picked up a small number of times. The chain joins TRBV19 to TRBJ1-5; no definite D call. Germline CDR1 is LNHDA and CDR2 is SQIVND (reference sequence). V lost 8 bases, J lost 0 bases, and 14 bases lay in between. This CDR3 comprises 15 residues. CDR3 protein: CASLPVGYSNQPQHF. The CDR3 nucleotides are TGTGCCAGTCTGCCGGTGGGTTATAGCAATCAGCCCCAGCATTTT.

In its sample, this clonotype was seen a few times. The chain has TRBV7-9 and TRBJ2-3, with D unclear. CDR3 size: 15 residues. V was trimmed by 2 bases and J by 0 bases, leaving 9 bases between them. Germline lookup yields CDR1 SEHNR and CDR2 FQNEAQ (reference sequence). CDR3: CASSLRVGSTDTQYF. CDR3 bases: TGTGCCAGCAGCTTAAGGGTGGGGAGCACAGATACGCAGTATTTT.

The chain joins TRBV6-5 to TRBJ2-1; 7 bases fit TRBD2. V gave up 7 bases and J gave up 9 bases; unmatched junction bases: 9. Germline V lookup: CDR1 MNHEY, CDR2 SVGAGI. The CDR3 runs 13 residues. The CDR3 coding sequence is TGTGCCAGCACCCTGGGGAGGGGTAGTGAGCAGTTCTTC. Translation: CASTLGRGSEQFF.

This clonotype showed up just a few times. This chain connects TRBV6-5 to TRBJ1-6, with 11 bases fitting TRBD1. Trimming took 5 bases from V and 8 from J; bases not matched to a gene: 2. Germline V gene lookup returns CDR1 MNHEY and CDR2 SVGAGI. CDR3 length equals 14 residues. DNA of the CDR3: TGTGCCAGCAGTAGGGGACAGGGGGATTCACCCCTCCACTTT. As protein: CASSRGQGDSPLHF.

The chain employs TRBV5-1 and TRBJ2-2; D gene ambiguous. The germline CDR1 and CDR2 sequences are SGHRS and YFSETQ. This CDR3 is 17 amino acids long. Trimming shortened V by 5 bases and J by 1 base, and 18 bases separated the two germline ends. The CDR3 here is CASSLVIRIGNTGELFF. As DNA, the CDR3 is TGCGCCAGCAGTTTAGTTATAAGGATTGGGAACACCGGGGAGCTGTTTTTT. Supplemented by reference TRBV5-1 and TRBJ2-2, the full variable domain reads KAGVTQTPRYLIKTRGQQVTLSCSPISGHRSVSWYQQTPGQGLQFLFEYFSETQRNKGNFPGRFSGRQFSNSRSEMNVSTLELGDSALYLCASSLVIRIGNTGELFFGEGSRLTVL.

This rearrangement joins TRBV11-1 to TRBJ2-7; D is unclear. V was shortened by 1 base and J by 5 bases, with 12 bases between the two germline ends. In germline, CDR1 is SGHAT, CDR2 FQDESV (reference sequence). This CDR3 comprises 14 residues. CDR3 region: CASSLDTKVDEQYF. In DNA, the CDR3 is TGTGCCAGCAGCTTAGATACGAAGGTCGACGAGCAGTACTTC.

Only a few counts were recorded for this clonotype. The V call is TRBV2, the J call TRBJ2-5; 8 bases line up with TRBD2. CDR1 and CDR2 from the germline V gene are SNHLY and FYNNEI. The V and J ends lost 6 bases and 2 bases, in that order; junction bases with no gene match: 11. The CDR3 spans 16 residues. DNA of the CDR3: TGTGCCAGCAGAGATTATTTACGCGGGGGGCAAGAGACCCAGTACTTC. Its protein is CASRDYLRGGQETQYF.

The rearrangement links TRBV24-1 to TRBJ2-7, with D possibly matching TRBD1 (6 bases). Trimming stripped 3 bases from V and 1 base from J, with 9 bases between. The CDR3 spans 14 residues. The germline gives CDR1 KGHDR, CDR2 SFDVKD. CDR3 sequence (DNA): TGTGCCACCAGTGATCACGGACAGTCCTACGAGCAGTACTTC. Residues: CATSDHGQSYEQYF.

This sequence joins TRBV7-6 and TRBJ2-5; the D gene is possibly TRBD2 (7 bases). Germline loops: CDR1 SGHVS, CDR2 FNYEAQ. Trimming cost V 1 base and J 5 bases, with 14 bases left between them. The CDR3 runs to 15 residues. As DNA, the CDR3 is TGTGCCAGCAGCTTAGGTCTGGCGGGGGCGGAGACCCAGTACTTC. It codes for CASSLGLAGAETQYF.

There are a few counts of this clonotype. The chain couples TRBV9 to TRBJ2-1; 9 bases are shared with TRBD2. Germline V lookup: CDR1 SGDLS, CDR2 YYNGEE. The V segment lost 3 bases and the J segment 11 bases; nucleotides outside the gene matches: 12. This CDR3 is built from 15 residues. CDR3 coding DNA: TGTGCCAGCAGCGGTCCACTAGCGGGCGGTTCAAAGCAGTTCTTC. It is translated as CASSGPLAGGSKQFF.

The V gene is TRBV24-1, the J gene TRBJ2-3, with TRBD1 as a possible D gene (6 bases). Trimming removed 4 bases from V and 4 bases from J, with 38 bases in between. There are 23 residues in the CDR3. The germline V gene has CDR1 KGHDR and CDR2 SFDVKD. CDR3 in amino acids: CATSEGRSGETGSLRAGADTQYF. The CDR3, as DNA: TGTGCCACCAGTGAGGGTCGGTCGGGTGAGACAGGCTCCCTCCGGGCAGGTGCAGATACGCAGTATTTT.

This chain joins TRBV20-1 and TRBJ2-1; 9 bases map to TRBD2. In germline, CDR1 is DFQATT, CDR2 SNEGSKA (reference sequence). CDR3 length: 15 residues. Trimming at V came to 1 base and at J to 9 bases, leaving 10 bases not matched to a gene. The CDR3 sequence is CSARVLAGLTSEQFF. DNA for the CDR3: TGCAGTGCTAGAGTCCTAGCGGGACTCACAAGTGAGCAGTTCTTC.

This clonotype turned up a few times. The V and J genes are TRBV9 and TRBJ2-5; 9 bases map to TRBD1. The germline gives CDR1 SGDLS, CDR2 YYNGEE. CDR3 length: 15 residues. Trimming at V came to 0 bases and at J to 5 bases, leaving 5 bases not matched to a gene. The chain's CDR3 is CASSVGDREEETQYF. The DNA for the CDR3 is TGTGCCAGCAGCGTAGGGGACAGGGAAGAGGAGACCCAGTACTTC.